This TCR beta chain was retrieved from a study of spatial heterogeneity in lung cancer. Study details: Taken at a median of about 2 years after resection, follow-up PBMC samples underwent sequencing when available.

Germline-derived CDR1 and CDR2 are DFQATT and SNEGSKA (reference sequence). V lost 2 bases, J lost 5 bases, and 6 bases stayed unmatched. The CDR3 is made up of 14 amino acids. This clonotype was detected ten times or more. The time point here: blood at routine non-recurrence follow-up after resection. Researchers sequenced whole RNA taken from tumor, nontumor lung or frozen PBMC without sorting. One entry per CDR3 protein, called by TCRdb with MiXCR from the 5' RACE reads. The sample includes roughly 46,000 distinct CDR3 sequences, approximately 12% of them seen just once. This TCR came from a male donor with early-stage non-small cell lung cancer. The chain couples TRBV20-1 to TRBJ1-5; 7 bases match TRBD1. The material sequenced was PBMCs, taken at follow-up. In nucleotides, the CDR3 is TGCAGTGCTAGACTACGACAGGGTGATCAGCCCCAGCATTTT. The encoded protein is CSARLRQGDQPQHF.